These 13 T cell receptor beta chains came from one sample sequenced in a study of human T cells and chemical hapten exposure. TCRdb called the RACE reads again in MiXCR, with one record for every CDR3 protein. The profile covers a few hundred thousand distinct CDR3 sequences, with over 7.5% appearing a single time and roughly 1.2% taken by the ten largest. As to time point: pre-sensitization, week 0. The treatment here: therapeutic diphenylcyclopropenone sensitization with weekly scalp DPC. The sample in question was whole blood, obtained in connection with sensitization to the hapten diphenylcyclopropenone (DPC). All receptors come from a man younger than 35 with alopecia areata. Some clones in this sample may be carry-over from other donors' samples.

The table lists this clonotype with a count of one. The CDR3 region has the DNA TGCGCCAGCAGCTTGGCGGTCTTTCGGCGGCGGGTCATCGAAGCTTTCTTT. Translating gives CASSLAVFRRRVIEAFF. The V call is TRBV5-1, the J call TRBJ1-1; D uncertain. The CDR3 runs to 17 residues. V shed 0 bases and J shed 8 bases, with 23 bases lying between them. Germline V gene data show CDR1 as SGHRS and CDR2 as YFSETQ.

This clonotype was seen ten or more times. This sequence joins TRBV7-2 and TRBJ1-1; D gene unclear. This CDR3 contains 14 residues. CDR1 SGHTA and CDR2 FQGNSA come from the germline V gene. Trimming pared 5 bases from V and 11 bases from J, leaving 21 bases between. CDR3 nucleotides: TGTGCCAGCAGCCCAGGACTTATCCCCACTGGGGCTTTCTTT. This sequence encodes CASSPGLIPTGAFF.

This chain links TRBV11-1 with TRBJ1-2; unclear D gene. CDR3 size: 13 residues. Germline V gene data show CDR1 as SGHAT and CDR2 as FQDESV (reference sequence). The germline V and J ends were trimmed by 5 bases and 6 bases, with 13 bases remaining between them. CDR3 region: CASSPSNMDGYTF. The DNA for the CDR3 is TGTGCCAGCAGCCCATCGAACATGGATGGCTACACCTTC. Full variable domain (outside the CDR3, taken from reference TRBV11-1 and TRBJ1-2): EAEVAQSPRYKITEKSQAVAFWCDPISGHATLYWYRQILGQGPELLVQFQDESVVDDSQLPKDRFSAERLKGVDSTLKIQPAELGDSAMYLCASSPSNMDGYTFGSGTRLTVV.

The CDR3 sequence: CASRSQDNQPQHF. In nucleotides, the CDR3 is TGTGCCAGCAGATCACAGGACAATCAGCCCCAGCATTTT. The chain carries TRBV2 and TRBJ1-5; D might be TRBD1 (5 bases). The germline CDR1 and CDR2 sequences are SNHLY and FYNNEI. The CDR3 extends over 13 amino acids. V was trimmed by 6 bases and J by 3 bases, leaving 9 bases between them.

In its sample, this clonotype was seen many times. The chain employs TRBV7-2 and TRBJ1-3, with TRBD1 as a possible D gene (6 bases). The V gene's germline CDR1 is SGHTA and CDR2 FQGNSA. The CDR3 covers 16 residues. V gave up 1 base and J gave up 8 bases, with 18 bases separating them. The CDR3 loop reads CASSLVWGAHRDTIYF. In DNA form, the CDR3 reads TGTGCCAGCAGCTTAGTGTGGGGGGCTCATCGGGACACCATATATTTT. Using reference TRBV7-2 and TRBJ1-3 for the parts outside the CDR3, the full variable domain is GAGVSQSPSNKVTEKGKDVELRCDPISGHTALYWYRQSLGQGLEFLIYFQGNSAPDKSGLPSDRFSAERTGGSVSTLTIQRTQQEDSAVYLCASSLVWGAHRDTIYFGEGSWLTVV.

The V and J genes are TRBV6-2 or TRBV6-3 and TRBJ1-1, with a weak D call TRBD1 (5 bases). This CDR3 has 15 residues. Deletions cut 6 bases from V and 4 bases from J, with 18 bases between. Germline V gene sequence: CDR1 MNHEY, CDR2 SVGEGT. The CDR3 spells CASSSGGWGSTEAFF. CDR3 sequence (DNA): TGTGCCAGCAGCAGCGGGGGTTGGGGTAGCACTGAAGCTTTCTTT.

This clonotype was seen a handful of times. V is TRBV12-5 and J is TRBJ1-2; D gene ambiguous. This CDR3 has 11 amino acids. Trimming took 5 bases from V and 7 from J, leaving 8 bases between them. The germline CDR1 and CDR2 sequences are LGHNT and FRNRAP. CDR3 region: CASGTWLGYTF. The CDR3 region has the DNA TGTGCTAGTGGTACCTGGCTTGGCTACACCTTC.

This clonotype was seen many times. The chain carries TRBV28 and TRBJ2-3; TRBD2 aligns across 11 bases. The CDR3 spans 16 residues. Trimming removed 5 bases from V and 5 bases from J; junction bases left unmatched: 9. Per the germline V gene, CDR1 is MDHEN and CDR2 is SYDVKM. CDR3 protein: CASSHLTSGGIDTQYF. In DNA, the CDR3 is TGTGCCAGCAGTCACCTAACTAGCGGGGGAATAGATACGCAGTATTTT.

There are a few counts of this clonotype. V gene TRBV20-1 combines with J gene TRBJ2-2; weak D call: TRBD2 (5 bases). The CDR3 is 14 amino acids. Germline assignment: CDR1 DFQATT and CDR2 SNEGSKA (reference sequence). Trimming took 6 bases from V and 1 from J, leaving 12 bases between them. The CDR3 nucleotides read TGCAGTGCCGGGAAAACTGAGAACACCGGGGAGCTGTTTTTT. This gives the protein CSAGKTENTGELFF.

In this sample, this clonotype turned up a few times. The chain is built from TRBV7-9 and TRBJ2-6; tentatively, D is TRBD1 (6 bases). This CDR3 has 18 residues. V lost 3 bases to trimming and J lost 0 bases, with 15 bases between them. Germline V lookup: CDR1 SEHNR, CDR2 FQNEAQ (reference sequence). CDR3 nucleotide sequence: TGTGCCAGCAGCTTTCTCCAGGGGCAGAGCTCTGGGGCCAACGTCCTGACTTTC. Translation: CASSFLQGQSSGANVLTF.

V gene TRBV6-6 combines with J gene TRBJ1-1; D uncertain. V dropped 2 bases and J dropped 7 bases, with 11 bases sitting between them. CDR3 length: 13 amino acids. Germline V gene sequence: CDR1 MNHNY, CDR2 SVGAGI (reference sequence). The CDR3 nucleotides read TGTGCCAGCAGTTACGCCGAGGAGAGTGAAGCTTTCTTT. Protein product: CASSYAEESEAFF.

There are a few counts of this clonotype. The rearrangement joins TRBV20-1 to TRBJ2-3, with D tentatively TRBD2 (6 bases). Per germline, CDR1 DFQATT and CDR2 SNEGSKA (reference sequence). The CDR3 extends over 16 amino acids. V was cut by 8 bases and J by 2 bases, with 23 bases left in between. CDR3 sequence: CSPRKPGLVYTDTQYF. The CDR3 region has the DNA TGCAGTCCACGTAAACCGGGACTTGTCTACACAGATACGCAGTATTTT.

For this clonotype: One end of the junction is discordant with germline, which a read error may explain. The chain has TRBV2 and TRBJ1-1; possibly TRBD1 for D (5 bases). The CDR3 is made up of 12 amino acids. CDR1 SNHLY and CDR2 FYNNEI come from the germline V gene. For the CDR3, the DNA is TGTGCCAGTAGACAGACAGAGTTGAAGCTTTTGTTT. Translation: CASRQTELKLLF.